This TCR beta chain is from a study of HIV-infected patients and healthy controls. The repertoire came from unfractionated whole blood and reflected all unsorted peripheral T cells. Alpha and beta constant-region primers primed reverse transcription of around 540 ng RNA. Alpha and beta chain libraries were made separately by chain-specific third strand synthesis with multiplexing indices. Two random hexamers, added before amplification and joined, formed each molecule's 12-nucleotide barcode. MiXCR was run by TCRdb on the 5' RACE reads, yielding one entry per CDR3 protein. The data show approximately 15,000 distinct CDR3 sequences, 6% to 9% seen once. At least ten counts were recorded for this clonotype. This CDR3 has 14 residues. Trimming took 5 bases from V and 5 from J, leaving 14 bases between them. The germline V gene has CDR1 SGHRS and CDR2 YFSETQ.

V gene TRBV5-1 combines with J gene TRBJ2-4; either TRBD1 or TRBD2 may fit D (6 bases each). This TCR was sampled from an adult in good health. The sequencing sample was made of blood. CDR3 coding DNA: TGCGCCAGCAGAGGAGGGGGACAAGAAAACATTCAGTACTTC. This codes for CASRGGGQENIQYF.